These 30 T cell receptor beta chains were all obtained from the same sample, sequenced in a study of T-cell memory formation after mild COVID-19. MiXCR, applied by TCRdb to the 5' RACE reads, yields one record per CDR3 protein. The table includes approximately 88,000 distinct CDR3 sequences, 20% to 30% detected once. The specimen was PBMCs or a T cell subset sorted from them (not recorded which). The receptors derive from a man between 18 and 35 years old who had mild COVID-19 (a few samples of this study predate the infection). Cell type and time point are not known.

The V and J genes are TRBV12-3 or TRBV12-4 and TRBJ1-5; D not certain. V dropped 6 bases and J dropped 0 bases, with 9 bases sitting between them. CDR3 size: 14 residues. The CDR3 protein is CASSRHDSNQPQHF. DNA for the CDR3: TGTGCCAGCAGCCGACACGATAGCAATCAGCCCCAGCATTTT.

This clonotype was counted between two and nine times. The V and J genes are TRBV4-3 and TRBJ2-3, with TRBD2 identical over 7 bases. The CDR3 is 17 amino acids. V trimming: 0 bases; J trimming: 3 bases; junction bases outside the gene matches: 9. From germline, CDR1 is LGHNA and CDR2 YSLEER. The DNA for the CDR3 is TGCGCCAGCAGCCAAGAGAGGGCTAGCGGCAATACAGATACGCAGTATTTT. It yields the protein CASSQERASGNTDTQYF.

This clonotype was recorded many times. The chain is built from TRBV2 and TRBJ1-2; D not resolved. V lost 6 bases and J 2 bases, leaving 16 bases between the germline ends. Germline CDR1 reads SNHLY; CDR2 reads FYNNEI. This CDR3 comprises 15 residues. CDR3 sequence: CASRDPRITNYGYTF. DNA for the CDR3: TGTGCCAGCAGGGACCCTAGAATTACAAACTATGGCTACACCTTC.

The chain joins TRBV7-9 to TRBJ2-2, with 9 bases that match TRBD2. From germline, CDR1 is SEHNR and CDR2 FQNEAQ (reference sequence). This CDR3 comprises 16 residues. V was pared by 5 bases and J by 3 bases, with 7 bases of the junction left unmatched. The CDR3 DNA reads as TGTGCCAGCAGCCTACATAGCGGGGGTCACACCGGGGAGCTGTTTTTT. As protein: CASSLHSGGHTGELFF. Drawing the rest from reference TRBV7-9 and TRBJ2-2, the complete variable domain is DTGVSQNPRHKITKRGQNVTFRCDPISEHNRLYWYRQTLGQGPEFLTYFQNEAQLEKSRLLSDRFSAERPKGSFSTLEIQRTEQGDSAMYLCASSLHSGGHTGELFFGEGSRLTVL.

This clonotype was observed a handful of times. V usage is TRBV15 and J usage is TRBJ2-2; D is unclear. The CDR3 runs to 14 residues. Germline loops: CDR1 LNHNV, CDR2 YYDKDF (reference sequence). The ends were cut back, 0 bases at V and 1 base at J, with 3 bases in the middle. CDR3 DNA sequence: TGTGCCACCAGCAGAGAGGAGAACACCGGGGAGCTGTTTTTT. As protein: CATSREENTGELFF. The whole variable domain, remainder taken from reference TRBV15 and TRBJ2-2, is DAMVIQNPRYQVTQFGKPVTLSCSQTLNHNVMYWYQQKSSQAPKLLFHYYDKDFNNEADTPDNFQSRRPNTSFCFLDIRSPGLGDTAMYLCATSREENTGELFFGEGSRLTVL.

This clonotype appeared a few times. The V gene is TRBV7-9, the J gene TRBJ2-5, with a weak D call TRBD1 (6 bases). V was trimmed by 5 bases and J by 1 base, leaving 11 bases between them. The CDR3 consists of 14 residues. Per germline, CDR1 SEHNR and CDR2 FQNEAQ (reference sequence). DNA of the CDR3: TGTGCCAGCAGCGAACAGGGAACCCAAGAGACCCAGTACTTC. It specifies CASSEQGTQETQYF.

This clonotype was counted at least ten times. The chain uses TRBV6-5 and TRBJ1-1; TRBD1 aligns across 7 bases. CDR3 size: 15 residues. The germline V gene encodes CDR1 MNHEY and CDR2 SVGAGI. Losses at the gene ends were 2 bases for V and 5 bases for J; bases not matched to a gene: 8. The CDR3 nucleotides are TGTGCCAGCAGTTACCGAGGGGGCATAGGGACTGAAGCTTTCTTT. It yields the protein CASSYRGGIGTEAFF.

This chain uses TRBV29-1 with TRBJ2-5; TRBD2 agrees at 8 bases. Germline V lookup: CDR1 SQVTM, CDR2 ANQGSEA. The CDR3 covers 15 residues. After removal of 1 base from V and 4 bases from J, the junction contained 8 bases not matched to a gene. The DNA of the CDR3 is TGCAGCGTTGAAGGTGATGCGGGGGGCGCAGAGACCCAGTACTTC. This gives the protein CSVEGDAGGAETQYF.

The genes are TRBV12-3 or TRBV12-4 and TRBJ2-5; weak D call: TRBD2 (6 bases). This CDR3 comprises 15 residues. Deletions cut 5 bases from V and 4 bases from J, with 17 bases between. In DNA, the CDR3 is TGTGCCAGCAGTCTTACCGGGGGTCGCGGAGAGACCCAGTACTTC. Amino acids: CASSLTGGRGETQYF.

The V call is TRBV6-5, the J call TRBJ2-7, with TRBD2 matching 16 bases. CDR3 length: 19 amino acids. V lost 6 bases, J lost 6 bases, and 17 bases stayed unmatched. CDR1 is MNHEY and CDR2 is SVGAGI in the germline V gene. The CDR3 DNA sequence: TGTGCCAGCAGACCCCAAATTCCGGGACTAGCGGGAGGGCGGCTCGAGCAGTACTTC. It yields the protein CASRPQIPGLAGGRLEQYF.

The V and J genes are TRBV20-1 and TRBJ1-4; TRBD1 matches at 8 bases. CDR3 size: 15 residues. The trim removed 0 bases at V and 7 bases at J, leaving 7 bases unmatched. Looked up from germline, CDR1 is DFQATT and CDR2 is SNEGSKA (reference sequence). CDR3 sequence reads: CSARDIQGASEKLFF. The CDR3 DNA sequence: TGCAGTGCTAGAGATATTCAGGGGGCTTCTGAAAAACTGTTTTTT.

There are a few counts of this clonotype. The chain couples TRBV7-6 to TRBJ2-7, with 7 bases that match TRBD1. Germline-derived CDR1 and CDR2 are SGHVS and FNYEAQ. The CDR3 has 15 amino acids. V shed 1 base, J shed 3 bases, and the junction held 6 bases outside the gene matches. CDR3 sequence: CASSLEAGTVYEQYV. CDR3 DNA sequence: TGTGCCAGCAGCTTAGAGGCCGGGACAGTCTACGAGCAGTACGTC.

The V and J genes are TRBV20-1 and TRBJ2-7, with 8 bases aligning to TRBD1. This CDR3 is 13 amino acids long. Trimming took 3 bases from V and 3 from J; bases not matched to a gene: 4. Per germline, CDR1 DFQATT and CDR2 SNEGSKA (reference sequence). CDR3 loop: CSASTGGLYEQYF. The CDR3 nucleotides read TGCAGTGCTAGTACAGGGGGTCTCTACGAGCAGTACTTC.

This clonotype was observed a few times. This sequence joins TRBV14 and TRBJ2-7; D is undetermined. The CDR3 is 15 residues long. Trimming removed 4 bases at V and 6 bases at J, with 19 bases between. Germline V CDR1 and CDR2: SGHDN, FVKESK. This chain's CDR3 is CASSRIDALSAEQYF. The CDR3 DNA reads as TGTGCCAGCAGCCGGATAGATGCGTTGTCAGCCGAGCAGTACTTC. Full variable domain (rest looked up from reference TRBV14 and TRBJ2-7): EAGVTQFPSHSVIEKGQTVTLRCDPISGHDNLYWYRRVMGKEIKFLLHFVKESKQDESGMPNNRFLAERTGGTYSTLKVQPAELEDSGVYFCASSRIDALSAEQYFGPGTRLTVT.

The chain joins TRBV20-1 to TRBJ1-1; D might be TRBD1 (5 bases). Trimming shortened V by 3 bases and J by 2 bases, and 10 bases separated the two germline ends. The CDR3 totals 13 residues. Germline CDR1 reads DFQATT; CDR2 reads SNEGSKA (reference sequence). In DNA form, the CDR3 reads TGCAGTGCTAGGGGGACGGCAAACACTGAAGCTTTCTTT. Encoded protein: CSARGTANTEAFF.

V gene TRBV12-3 or TRBV12-4 combines with J gene TRBJ1-2; D call uncertain. V shed 3 bases and J shed 1 base, with 6 bases lying between them. The CDR3 is made up of 13 amino acids. In DNA, the CDR3 is TGTGCCAGCAGTTTCCGAATTAACTATGGCTACACCTTC. Encoded protein: CASSFRINYGYTF.

The CDR3 sequence: CASQAGNTEAFF. CDR3 nucleotide sequence: TGTGCCAGCCAGGCGGGGAACACTGAAGCTTTCTTT. The rearrangement joins TRBV6-5 to TRBJ1-1; no firm D call. V was trimmed by 8 bases and J by 1 base, leaving 8 bases between them. The CDR3 is 12 residues long. Germline loops: CDR1 MNHEY, CDR2 SVGAGI.

This chain joins TRBV7-9 and TRBJ2-3; D might be TRBD2 (6 bases). Germline V gene sequence: CDR1 SEHNR, CDR2 FQNEAQ (reference sequence). V shed 5 bases and J shed 7 bases, with 22 bases lying between them. The CDR3 is 16 amino acids. In nucleotides, the CDR3 is TGTGCCAGCAGCCCATCAGGTGGGGTGCGGGGATATACGCAGTATTTT. Its protein is CASSPSGGVRGYTQYF.

V is TRBV12-3 or TRBV12-4 and J is TRBJ1-2, with no clear D. Trimming removed 8 bases from V and 0 bases from J, with 13 bases in between. CDR3 size: 14 residues. The DNA for the CDR3 is TGTGCCAGCTTCCGAGGTTCTGCTAACTATGGCTACACCTTC. It encodes CASFRGSANYGYTF.

The chain is built from TRBV6-1 and TRBJ2-7; no definite D call. The CDR3 covers 14 residues. V lost 2 bases to trimming and J lost 3 bases, with 11 bases between them. Germline assignment: CDR1 MNHNS and CDR2 SASEGT. The CDR3 reads CASSERANVYEQYF. The CDR3, as DNA: TGTGCCAGCAGTGAAAGGGCCAACGTCTACGAGCAGTACTTC.

This clonotype was seen a handful of times. The chain couples TRBV29-1 to TRBJ2-2; TRBD1 matches at 9 bases. In germline, CDR1 is SQVTM, CDR2 ANQGSEA. Germline trimming cut 2 bases from V and 7 bases from J; bases unmatched to any gene: 11. CDR3 length: 16 residues. CDR3 DNA sequence: TGCAGCGTTGAATGGGGGACGGGACAGGGAATCGGGGAGCTGTTTTTT. Its protein is CSVEWGTGQGIGELFF.

The genes are TRBV9 and TRBJ2-3; D may be TRBD1 or TRBD2 (6 bases each). The CDR3 sequence is 14 residues long. Trimming shortened V by 1 base and J by 2 bases, and 8 bases separated the two germline ends. Germline CDR1 SGDLS, CDR2 YYNGEE. Here the CDR3 DNA reads TGTGCCAGCAGCGTATCGGGGGCCACAGATACGCAGTATTTT. Protein: CASSVSGATDTQYF. The full variable domain, with the rest looked up from reference TRBV9 and TRBJ2-3, is DSGVTQTPKHLITATGQRVTLRCSPRSGDLSVYWYQQSLDQGLQFLIQYYNGEERAKGNILERFSAQQFPDLHSELNLSSLELGDSALYFCASSVSGATDTQYFGPGTRLTVL.

This chain connects TRBV11-1 to TRBJ2-5; 7 bases line up with TRBD2. CDR3 length: 12 amino acids. Germline V gene lookup returns CDR1 SGHAT and CDR2 FQDESV (reference sequence). The V segment lost 7 bases and the J segment 5 bases; nucleotides outside the gene matches: 4. DNA of the CDR3: TGTGCCAGCACCCATAGCGGGGAGACCCAGTACTTC. It translates to CASTHSGETQYF.

The V and J genes are TRBV18 and TRBJ2-3, with TRBD1 identical over 9 bases. CDR1 is KGHSH and CDR2 is LQKENI in the germline V gene. The CDR3 covers 15 residues. With 4 bases clipped from V and 3 bases from J, the junction kept 5 bases outside the gene matches. DNA for the CDR3: TGTGCCAGCTCACGGACGGGACAGGGAACAGATACGCAGTATTTT. Encoded protein: CASSRTGQGTDTQYF.

This clonotype was recorded a few times. This rearrangement joins TRBV6-2 or TRBV6-3 to TRBJ2-1; 10 bases agree with TRBD2. The germline V gene has CDR1 MNHEY and CDR2 SVGEGT. V trimming: 5 bases; J trimming: 3 bases; junction bases outside the gene matches: 10. CDR3 length: 17 residues. The CDR3 sequence: CASSTPLAGVSYNEQFF. DNA of the CDR3: TGTGCCAGCAGTACCCCCCTAGCGGGGGTAAGCTACAATGAGCAGTTCTTC.

The chain has TRBV19 and TRBJ1-6; no clear D. The germline V gene encodes CDR1 LNHDA and CDR2 SQIVND (reference sequence). This CDR3 has 15 amino acids. V lost 1 base and J 2 bases, leaving 6 bases between the germline ends. CDR3 amino acids: CASSIGRAYNSPLHF. CDR3 bases: TGTGCCAGTAGTATAGGCCGCGCCTATAATTCACCCCTCCACTTT.

This chain connects TRBV5-6 to TRBJ2-1; 11 bases map to TRBD2. This CDR3 contains 14 residues. The trim removed 5 bases at V and 2 bases at J, leaving 0 bases unmatched. The germline CDR1 and CDR2 sequences are SGHDT and YYEEEE. The CDR3 is CASSSGGAYNEQFF. The CDR3 nucleotides are TGTGCCAGCAGTAGCGGGGGGGCCTACAATGAGCAGTTCTTC.

V and J are TRBV7-2 and TRBJ2-5; D is undetermined. Germline values: CDR1 SGHTA, CDR2 FQGNSA. V was trimmed by 1 base and J by 2 bases, leaving 17 bases between them. CDR3 size: 17 residues. CDR3 sequence (DNA): TGTGCCAGCAGCTTAGTCCGAGTCCTGGCGGAGCAAGAGACCCAGTACTTC. Its translation is CASSLVRVLAEQETQYF.

This clonotype showed up just a few times. The chain links TRBV14 to TRBJ2-1, with unresolved D. Germline assignment: CDR1 SGHDN and CDR2 FVKESK. The CDR3 loop spans 15 amino acids. V dropped 6 bases and J dropped 4 bases, with 16 bases sitting between them. As DNA, the CDR3 is TGTGCCAGCAGTCCGACATGGAGCATTTACAATGAGCAGTTCTTC. Translated: CASSPTWSIYNEQFF.

The V and J genes are TRBV24-1 and TRBJ1-2; D is perhaps TRBD1 (5 bases). The germline V gene encodes CDR1 KGHDR and CDR2 SFDVKD. The CDR3 covers 14 residues. Trimming cost V 6 bases and J 4 bases, with 14 bases left between them. CDR3 DNA sequence: TGTGCCACCAGTCCGGCAGGGCGATTCTATGGCTACACCTTC. Translation: CATSPAGRFYGYTF.